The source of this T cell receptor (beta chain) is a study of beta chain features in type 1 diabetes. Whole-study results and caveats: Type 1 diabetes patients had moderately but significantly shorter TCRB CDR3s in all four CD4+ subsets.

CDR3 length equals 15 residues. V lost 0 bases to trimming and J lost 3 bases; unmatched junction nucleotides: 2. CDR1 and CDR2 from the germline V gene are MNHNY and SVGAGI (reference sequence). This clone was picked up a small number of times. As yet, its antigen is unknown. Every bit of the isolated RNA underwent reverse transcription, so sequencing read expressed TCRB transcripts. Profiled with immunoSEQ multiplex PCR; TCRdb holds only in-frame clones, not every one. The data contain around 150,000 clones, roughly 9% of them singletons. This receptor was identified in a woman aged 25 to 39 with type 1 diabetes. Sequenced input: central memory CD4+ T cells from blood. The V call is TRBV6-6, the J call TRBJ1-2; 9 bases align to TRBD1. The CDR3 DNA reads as TGTGCCAGCAGTTACTCGACAGGGGGGTACTATGGCTACACCTTC. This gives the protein CASSYSTGGYYGYTF.